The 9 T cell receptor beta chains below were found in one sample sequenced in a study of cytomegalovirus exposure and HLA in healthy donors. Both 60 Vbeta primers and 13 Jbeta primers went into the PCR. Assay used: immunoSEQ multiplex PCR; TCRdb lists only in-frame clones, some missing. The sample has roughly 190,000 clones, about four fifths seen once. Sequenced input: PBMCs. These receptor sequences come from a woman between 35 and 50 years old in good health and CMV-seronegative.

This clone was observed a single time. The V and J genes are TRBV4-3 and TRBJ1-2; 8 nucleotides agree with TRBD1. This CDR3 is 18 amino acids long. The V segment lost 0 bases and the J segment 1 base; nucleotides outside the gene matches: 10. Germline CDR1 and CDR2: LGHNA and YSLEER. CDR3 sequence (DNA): TGCGCCAGCAGCCAAGATCCAAATTACAGGGGGAGTAACTATGGCTACACCTTC. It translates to CASSQDPNYRGSNYGYTF.

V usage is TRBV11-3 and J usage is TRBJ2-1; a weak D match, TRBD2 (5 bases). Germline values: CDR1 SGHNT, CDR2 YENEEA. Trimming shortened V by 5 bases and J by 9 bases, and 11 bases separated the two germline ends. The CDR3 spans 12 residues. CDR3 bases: TGTGCCAGCAGCCCCCACGGGGTTGAGCAGTTCTTC. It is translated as CASSPHGVEQFF.

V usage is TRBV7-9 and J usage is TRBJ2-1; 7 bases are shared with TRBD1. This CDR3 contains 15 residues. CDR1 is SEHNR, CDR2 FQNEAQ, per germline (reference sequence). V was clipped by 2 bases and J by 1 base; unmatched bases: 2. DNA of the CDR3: TGTGCCAGCAGCTTAACCAGGGGGTCCTACAATGAGCAGTTCTTC. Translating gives CASSLTRGSYNEQFF.

The DNA of the CDR3 is TGTGCCAGCAGCAGTACTCCTCCTAATACGCAGTATTTT. Its translation: CASSSTPPNTQYF. The chain employs TRBV7-2 and TRBJ2-3, with D hard to call. CDR1 and CDR2 from the germline V gene are SGHTA and FQGNSA. The CDR3 totals 13 residues. The V and J ends lost 5 bases and 7 bases respectively, with 13 bases between them.

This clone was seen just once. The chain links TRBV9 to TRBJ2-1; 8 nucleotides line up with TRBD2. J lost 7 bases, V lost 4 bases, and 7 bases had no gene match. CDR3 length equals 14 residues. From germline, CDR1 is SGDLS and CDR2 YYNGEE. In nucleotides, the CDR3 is TGTGCCAGCAGCCCCCGGACTAGCACGAATGAGCAGTTCTTC. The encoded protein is CASSPRTSTNEQFF.

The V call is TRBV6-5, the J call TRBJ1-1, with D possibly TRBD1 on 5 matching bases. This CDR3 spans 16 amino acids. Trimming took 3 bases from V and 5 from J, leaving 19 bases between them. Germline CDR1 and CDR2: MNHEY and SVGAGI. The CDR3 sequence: CASSYSGFGGKTEAFF. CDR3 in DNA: TGTGCCAGCAGTTATTCGGGGTTTGGGGGGAAGACTGAAGCTTTCTTT.

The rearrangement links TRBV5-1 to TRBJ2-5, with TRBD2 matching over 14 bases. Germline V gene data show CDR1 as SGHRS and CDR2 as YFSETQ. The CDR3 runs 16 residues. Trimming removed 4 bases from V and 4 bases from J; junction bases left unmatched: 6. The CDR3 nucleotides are TGCGCCAGCAGCCCCACGGGACTAGCGGGAGTAGAGACCCAGTACTTC. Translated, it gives CASSPTGLAGVETQYF.

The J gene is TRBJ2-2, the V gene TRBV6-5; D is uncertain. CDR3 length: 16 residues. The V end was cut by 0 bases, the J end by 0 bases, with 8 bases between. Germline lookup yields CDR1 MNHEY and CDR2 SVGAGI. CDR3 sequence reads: CASSYSTQTNTGELFF. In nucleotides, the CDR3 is TGTGCCAGCAGTTACTCGACACAGACGAACACCGGGGAGCTGTTTTTT.

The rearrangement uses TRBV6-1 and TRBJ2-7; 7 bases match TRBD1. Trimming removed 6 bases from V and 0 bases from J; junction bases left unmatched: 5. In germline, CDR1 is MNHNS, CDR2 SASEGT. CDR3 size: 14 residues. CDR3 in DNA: TGTGCCAGCAGGGGACAGCGGAGCTCCTACGAGCAGTACGTC. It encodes CASRGQRSSYEQYV.